The 17 T cell receptor beta chains below all came from one sample that was sequenced in a study of human T cells and chemical hapten exposure. TCRdb ran MiXCR on the RACE reads and lists one entry per CDR3 protein. Of about 42,000 distinct CDR3 sequences in the sample, over 10% were seen once. The time point is: pre-sensitization, week 0. Regarding treatment: therapeutic diphenylcyclopropenone sensitization with weekly scalp DPC. This specimen was whole blood, taken in connection with sensitization to the hapten diphenylcyclopropenone (DPC). The receptors come from a woman under 40 with alopecia areata. Some clones in this sample may be carry-over from other donors' samples.

The genes are TRBV19 and TRBJ2-2; D is ambiguous. The germline gives CDR1 LNHDA, CDR2 SQIVND (reference sequence). Trimming took 1 base from V and 5 from J, leaving 11 bases between them. This CDR3 region has 15 residues. The CDR3 region is CASSIGETVTGELFF. CDR3 in DNA: TGTGCCAGTAGTATAGGGGAAACAGTAACCGGGGAGCTGTTTTTT.

This clonotype was recorded many times. V gene TRBV4-3 combines with J gene TRBJ2-2; no reliable D call. CDR1 and CDR2 (germline): LGHNA, YSLEER. The CDR3 consists of 13 residues. V was shortened by 1 base and J by 7 bases, with 7 bases between the two germline ends. CDR3 region: CASSQADGGELFF. In DNA, the CDR3 is TGCGCCAGCAGCCAAGCGGATGGCGGGGAGCTGTTTTTT.

A few counts support this clonotype. V is TRBV10-3 and J is TRBJ2-3, with D possibly being TRBD1 (6 bases). The CDR3 totals 17 residues. Germline CDR1 ENHRY, CDR2 SYGVKD. Trimming pared 8 bases from V and 2 bases from J, leaving 23 bases between. Here the CDR3 DNA reads TGTGCCATCTCAACCCCTTCGACAGGCAGGGACACAGATACGCAGTATTTT. The encoded protein is CAISTPSTGRDTDTQYF.

This clonotype came up many times. The V call is TRBV24-1, the J call TRBJ2-5, with D possibly being TRBD1 (6 bases). CDR1 is KGHDR, CDR2 SFDVKD, per germline. V lost 5 bases, J lost 0 bases, and 12 bases lay in between. The CDR3 sequence is 15 residues long. CDR3 sequence reads: CATSGRGPNQETQYF. As DNA, the CDR3 is TGTGCCACCAGTGGCAGGGGACCGAACCAAGAGACCCAGTACTTC.

This clonotype has only a few counts. The chain joins TRBV20-1 to TRBJ2-7; 9 bases map to TRBD1. The length of the CDR3 is 14 residues. CDR1 and CDR2 (germline): DFQATT, SNEGSKA (reference sequence). Losses at the gene ends were 5 bases for V and 2 bases for J; bases not matched to a gene: 7. This chain's CDR3 is CSAVDRDRAYEQYF. CDR3 in DNA: TGCAGTGCTGTAGACCGGGACAGGGCCTACGAGCAGTACTTC.

This clonotype showed up just a few times. The chain links TRBV3-1 to TRBJ2-3; no clear D gene. Germline CDR1 is LGHDT and CDR2 is YNNKEL (reference sequence). Trimming took off 1 base at V and 5 bases at J, with 7 bases between the two ends. CDR3 length: 13 residues. CDR3 protein: CASSQGLGDTQYF. The DNA for the CDR3 is TGTGCCAGCAGCCAAGGCTTGGGAGATACGCAGTATTTT.

This clonotype was counted ten times or more. The chain links TRBV2 to TRBJ1-6; perhaps TRBD1 as D (5 bases). CDR1 is SNHLY and CDR2 is FYNNEI in the germline V gene. V lost 7 bases to trimming and J lost 7 bases, with 11 bases between them. The CDR3 totals 13 residues. The CDR3 DNA is TGTGCCAGCATTAGGGACCAAAATTCACCCCTCCACTTT. This translates into CASIRDQNSPLHF.

This clonotype has at least ten counts. The gene calls are TRBV11-1 and TRBJ2-2; no clear D. In germline, CDR1 is SGHAT, CDR2 FQDESV (reference sequence). Trimming shortened V by 3 bases and J by 3 bases, and 5 bases separated the two germline ends. The CDR3 sequence is 13 residues long. The CDR3: CASSFRDTGELFF. The CDR3 DNA is TGTGCCAGCAGCTTCCGGGACACCGGGGAGCTGTTTTTT.

The rearrangement joins TRBV6-6 to TRBJ2-3, with D unclear. The V gene lost 6 bases and the J gene lost 3 bases, with 16 bases spanning the gap. This CDR3 is built from 15 residues. Germline V CDR1 and CDR2: MNHNY, SVGAGI (reference sequence). CDR3 protein: CASRQQGYGTDTQYF. In DNA, the CDR3 is TGTGCCAGCAGGCAACAAGGGTACGGAACAGATACGCAGTATTTT.

This clonotype was found a few times. V gene TRBV20-1 combines with J gene TRBJ2-7; TRBD2 might be the D (5 bases). This CDR3 has 13 amino acids. With 5 bases removed from V and 3 bases from J, the gap between germline ends came to 14 bases. Germline CDR1 and CDR2: DFQATT and SNEGSKA (reference sequence). CDR3 coding DNA: TGCAGTGCTCCCCAAACTAGTTTCTACGAGCAGTACTTC. This sequence encodes CSAPQTSFYEQYF.

This clonotype was seen repeatedly, ten times or more. V usage is TRBV28 and J usage is TRBJ1-4, with D perhaps matching TRBD1 (6 bases). The CDR3 length is 16 residues. The germline gives CDR1 MDHEN, CDR2 SYDVKM. V dropped 3 bases and J dropped 6 bases, with 17 bases sitting between them. The CDR3 is CASSFVVGGADEKLFF. The CDR3 DNA reads as TGTGCCAGCAGTTTCGTGGTCGGGGGCGCAGATGAAAAACTGTTTTTT.

This clonotype was counted at least ten times. The chain is built from TRBV20-1 and TRBJ2-3; no clear D gene. V was pared by 2 bases and J by 2 bases, with 14 bases between. The CDR3 is 15 amino acids. The V gene's germline CDR1 is DFQATT and CDR2 SNEGSKA (reference sequence). This CDR3 reads CSARSLSSDTDTQYF. The CDR3 bases are TGCAGTGCTAGAAGCCTGAGTTCTGACACAGATACGCAGTATTTT.

This chain links TRBV2 with TRBJ1-2; D ambiguous. Germline V lookup: CDR1 SNHLY, CDR2 FYNNEI. The V end was cut by 6 bases, the J end by 4 bases, with 9 bases between. The CDR3 has 12 residues. The CDR3 DNA is TGTGCCAGCAGGGTTGCAGGCTATGGCTACACCTTC. It encodes CASRVAGYGYTF.

The sample holds a few counts of this clonotype. The chain links TRBV28 to TRBJ1-2; no clear D gene. The V gene's germline CDR1 is MDHEN and CDR2 SYDVKM. This CDR3 is built from 12 residues. V lost 7 bases and J lost 3, with 9 bases in between. The CDR3 bases are TGTGCCAGCACCGAACCAGACTATGGCTACACCTTC. Its protein is CASTEPDYGYTF.

Ten or more counts support this clonotype. The V and J genes are TRBV12-2 and TRBJ1-5; the DNA was not used to check the table's D call, TRBD1. TRBV12-2 is termed a pseudogene. CDR3 length equals 21 residues. CDR3 bases: TGTGCAAGTCGCTTTTTCACGCGCTTTATGACAGGGCTTAATAGCAATCAGCCCCAGCATTTT. Its translation: CASRFFTRFMTGLNSNQPQHF.

The chain recombines TRBV7-3 with TRBJ2-1, with TRBD2 matching over 9 bases. After removal of 5 bases from V and 3 bases from J, the junction contained 11 bases not matched to a gene. The V gene's germline CDR1 is SGHTA and CDR2 FQGTGA. This CDR3 contains 17 residues. In DNA form, the CDR3 reads TGTGCCAGCAGCCGTAGCGGGAGTCCTAGTTACTACAATGAGCAGTTCTTC. Protein product: CASSRSGSPSYYNEQFF.

This clonotype was seen only a few times. The V and J genes are TRBV7-2 and TRBJ1-2; 10 nucleotides agree with TRBD1. CDR1 is SGHTA, CDR2 FQGNSA, per germline. This CDR3 spans 15 amino acids. After removal of 4 bases from V and 7 bases from J, the junction contained 9 bases not matched to a gene. Here the CDR3 reads CASSSMGQGRFGYTF. CDR3 nucleotides: TGTGCCAGCAGCTCGATGGGACAGGGGAGGTTTGGCTACACCTTC.